This T cell receptor beta chain was found in a study of cytomegalovirus exposure and HLA in healthy donors. Across the whole study: Later, an analysis reported that the 130 or so validation repertoires had used the same platform as the roughly 660 first-cohort repertoires. Broader study findings: Three CMV-associated chains proved CMV antigen-specific in vitro. Rarity held for most TCR sequences, but there were some public TCRs that occurred in many donors. Published work reported that the classifier diagnosed cytomegalovirus status with high specificity and sensitivity.

TCRdb's copy holds only in-frame clones and misses some; the assay was immunoSEQ multiplex PCR. There are approximately 220,000 clones in the sample; over 80% occur only once, and about an eighth lies in the top ten. About this clone itself: Its antigen is currently unknown.

Germline loops: CDR1 SQVTM, CDR2 ANQGSEA. With 4 bases removed from V and 2 bases from J, the gap between germline ends came to 8 bases. The CDR3 is 12 residues long. The chain has TRBV29-1 and TRBJ1-2; the D is unclear. The sequenced sample consisted of PBMCs. This clonotype originated in a woman aged 30 to 39 in good health and CMV-seropositive. The DNA of the CDR3 is TGCAGCGTTGCTTATACAAACTATGGCTACACCTTC. This translates into CSVAYTNYGYTF.